The sequence of this T cell receptor (beta chain) was determined in a study of beta chain features in type 1 diabetes. Overall study findings and caveats: There was a possibility that cDNA sequencing over-represented cells with high TCR expression. Shorter TCRB CDR3s, moderately but significantly so, were found in Type 1 diabetes patients in all four CD4+ subsets. Insertions at VDJ junctions were less frequent in type 1 diabetes patients. These patients also deleted more nucleotides at the same junctions.

The entirety of the isolated RNA underwent reverse transcription, so expressed TCRB transcripts were sequenced. Clones were sequenced by immunoSEQ multiplex PCR, and TCRdb holds only the in-frame ones, with some missing. Of hundreds of thousands of clones listed, about an eighth are singletons. As to this clone: Its antigen is unknown.

This CDR3 has 13 residues. Trimming shortened V by 3 bases and J by 8 bases, and 13 bases separated the two germline ends. Per germline, CDR1 SQVTM and CDR2 ANQGSEA. The TCR sequence derives from a man between 18 and 35 years old with type 1 diabetes. The rearrangement links TRBV29-1 to TRBJ1-4; D not certain. What was sequenced was naive CD4+ T cells from blood. CDR3 residues: CSVEKSEGEKLFF. In DNA form, the CDR3 reads TGCAGCGTTGAGAAATCGGAAGGCGAAAAACTGTTTTTT.